Listed below are T cell receptor beta chains from one sample, sequenced in a study of Graves' ophthalmopathy and Graves' hyperthyroidism. In TCRdb, the multiplex PCR reads were re-called with MiXCR into one record per CDR3 protein. Here the sample spans roughly 700,000 distinct CDR3 sequences, roughly two fifths being singletons. Sequenced sample: peripheral blood. Receptors originate from an adult man with Graves' ophthalmopathy. Both conserved end residues are trimmed from each CDR3.

J: TRBJ2-7; V: TRBV29-1; CDR3: SASSEQGEQY
J: TRBJ1-2; V: TRBV29-1; CDR3: SSGQTNYGYT
J: TRBJ1-5; V: TRBV24-1; CDR3: ATSARMGDQPQH
J: TRBJ2-7; V: TRBV24-1; CDR3: ATQGATNSYEQY
J: TRBJ1-1; V: TRBV2; CDR3: ADRGNTEAF
J: TRBJ2-7; V: TRBV5-6; CDR3: ASSLNRDSDYEQY
J: TRBJ2-5; V: TRBV12-3/TRBV12-4; CDR3: ASSYRGAGIAQY
J: TRBJ1-2; V: TRBV5-5; CDR3: ASSLAPRGLYGYT
J: TRBJ1-4; V: TRBV27; CDR3: ASSPGGLDEKLF
J: TRBJ1-1; V: TRBV19; CDR3: ASSIGGTGQLGAF
J: TRBJ2-7; V: TRBV7-9; CDR3: ASSVEGGGSGSYEQY
J: TRBJ2-5; V: TRBV12-3/TRBV12-4; CDR3: ASSLAAVGETQY
J: TRBJ1-5; V: TRBV7-2; CDR3: ASSRLRNAPQH
J: TRBJ2-7; V: TRBV20-1; CDR3: SAYRDRVSYEQY
J: TRBJ1-1; V: TRBV6-6; CDR3: ASRTRQGGNTEAF
J: TRBJ1-4; V: TRBV12-3/TRBV12-4; CDR3: ASSMRRDEKLF
J: TRBJ1-1; V: TRBV19; CDR3: ASTLGPRDRGNTEAF
J: TRBJ1-1; V: TRBV20-1; CDR3: SASTVWNTEAF
J: TRBJ2-7; V: TRBV10-3; CDR3: ASRSSGTYEQY
J: TRBJ2-6; V: TRBV7-9; CDR3: ASSLVGAFSGANVLT
J: TRBJ1-1; V: TRBV19; CDR3: ASTPEGGFTEAF
J: TRBJ1-5; V: TRBV24-1; CDR3: ATSADSNQPQH
J: TRBJ2-6; V: TRBV20-1; CDR3: SAGLDRAGANVLT
J: TRBJ1-6; V: TRBV20-1; CDR3: SVDGGAIRSPLH
J: TRBJ2-3; V: TRBV5-1; CDR3: ASTSGNADTQY
J: TRBJ1-3; V: TRBV10-3; CDR3: AISDIPGQGNTIY
J: TRBJ1-1; V: TRBV19; CDR3: ASSAGQGFF